The clone carrying this TCR beta chain was seen more than once but under ten times. No antigen is known for it. Primers: 60 Vbeta forward and 13 Jbeta reverse. TCRdb's table, derived via immunoSEQ multiplex PCR, lists solely in-frame clones and lacks some. The sample consists of about 91,000 clones, 69% of them appearing once. The sample comes from a study of cytomegalovirus exposure and HLA in healthy donors. The length of the CDR3 is 15 residues. Germline V gene lookup returns CDR1 LNHNV and CDR2 YYDKDF (reference sequence). Trimming cost V 4 bases and J 4 bases; bases outside gene matches: 9. Whole-study results and caveats: Among TCR beta chains of equal frequency, HLA-associated ones were more clonally expanded in a later analysis. Listed as cytomegalovirus-associated were 150 to 200 TCR beta chains. Common viral pathogens were later found to be apparently linked to several of the most significant clusters. Based on reports, TCR beta sequences accurately predicted HLA-A and HLA-B alleles for most subjects.

This TCR was sampled from a female donor in good health and CMV-seronegative. V is TRBV15 and J is TRBJ2-7; 8 bases line up with TRBD2. The specimen sequenced was PBMCs. CDR3 sequence: CATSKGAGARYEQYF. The CDR3, as DNA: TGTGCCACCAGCAAAGGAGCGGGAGCAAGATACGAGCAGTACTTC.